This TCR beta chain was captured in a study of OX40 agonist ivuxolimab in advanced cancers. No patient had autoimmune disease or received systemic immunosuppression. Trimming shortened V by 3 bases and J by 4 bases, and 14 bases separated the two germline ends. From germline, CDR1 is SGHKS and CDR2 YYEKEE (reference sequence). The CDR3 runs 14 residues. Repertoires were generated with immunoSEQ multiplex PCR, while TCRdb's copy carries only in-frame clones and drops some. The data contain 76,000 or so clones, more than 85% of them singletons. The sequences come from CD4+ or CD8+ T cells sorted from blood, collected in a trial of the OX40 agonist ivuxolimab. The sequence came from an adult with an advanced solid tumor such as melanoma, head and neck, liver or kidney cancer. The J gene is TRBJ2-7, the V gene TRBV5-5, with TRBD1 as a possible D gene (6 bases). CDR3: CASSSRTDLYEQYF. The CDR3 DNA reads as TGTGCCAGCAGCTCACGGACAGATCTTTACGAGCAGTACTTC.